One and the same sample provided the 25 T cell receptor beta chains below, sequenced in a study of shared clonotypes between healthy human individuals. Profiling relied on immunoSEQ multiplex PCR, and the TCRdb table lists in-frame clones only, not all of them. Of more than 900,000 clones listed, 78% are singletons. Sequenced input: memory CD4+ T cells from PBMCs. Subset defined: CD45RA-negative fraction. These receptors originate from a man between 18 and 29 years old in good health. Some clones in this sample may be carry-over from other donors' samples.

This sequence joins TRBV10-3 and TRBJ2-5; 15 bases agree with TRBD2. The V gene end was trimmed by 0 bases and the J gene end by 3 bases; junction bases not matched to a gene: 5. This CDR3 is 18 amino acids long. The germline V gene encodes CDR1 ENHRY and CDR2 SYGVKD. CDR3 region: CAISESGLAGGFKETQYF. CDR3 nucleotide sequence: TGTGCCATCAGTGAGTCGGGACTAGCGGGAGGCTTTAAAGAGACCCAGTACTTC.

This clone has more than one count but fewer than ten. V usage is TRBV25-1 and J usage is TRBJ1-2; no clear D gene. The germline gives CDR1 MGHDK, CDR2 SYGVNS. V lost 3 bases and J 2 bases, leaving 13 bases between the germline ends. This CDR3 region has 15 residues. The DNA of the CDR3 is TGTGCCAGCAGTGAGACCCATCCGGTCAACTATGGCTACACCTTC. As protein: CASSETHPVNYGYTF.

The chain employs TRBV28 and TRBJ2-7; D may be TRBD1 (6 bases). V lost 10 bases and J lost 2, with 15 bases in between. This CDR3 is built from 13 residues. Germline V gene data show CDR1 as MDHEN and CDR2 as SYDVKM. This CDR3 is CATQGHSTYEQYF. In DNA form, the CDR3 reads TGTGCCACTCAGGGACACTCAACCTACGAGCAGTACTTC.

This clone appeared a single time. The V and J genes are TRBV27 and TRBJ2-4, with D unclear. The germline V and J ends were trimmed by 3 bases and 1 base, with 7 bases remaining between them. Looked up from germline, CDR1 is MNHEY and CDR2 is SMNVEV (reference sequence). The CDR3 runs to 14 residues. For the CDR3, the DNA is TGTGCCAGCAGTTTCCTCAGGGCCAAAAACATTCAGTACTTC. This codes for CASSFLRAKNIQYF.

The chain combines TRBV10-1 with TRBJ2-2; TRBD2 agrees at 16 bases. V lost 2 bases to trimming and J lost 1 base; unmatched junction nucleotides: 7. CDR3 length: 20 amino acids. Germline CDR1 reads WNHNN; CDR2 reads SYGVQD (reference sequence). CDR3 sequence reads: CASSEKGLAGGPRNTGELFF. The CDR3 nucleotides read TGCGCCAGCAGTGAGAAGGGACTAGCGGGAGGGCCAAGGAACACCGGGGAGCTGTTTTTT.

This clone has just a few counts. This sequence joins TRBV18 and TRBJ2-3; D is possibly TRBD1 (5 bases). V was shortened by 3 bases and J by 6 bases, with 19 bases between the two germline ends. The CDR3 has 16 amino acids. Germline V lookup: CDR1 KGHSH, CDR2 LQKENI. DNA of the CDR3: TGTGCCAGCTCACCCACCACGGTTGGGGCATGGGATACGCAGTATTTT. Protein product: CASSPTTVGAWDTQYF.

This clone was detected once. The chain employs TRBV6-5 and TRBJ2-7, with TRBD2 matching over 10 bases. V was clipped by 6 bases and J by 2 bases; unmatched bases: 4. The CDR3 extends over 14 amino acids. Looked up from germline, CDR1 is MNHEY and CDR2 is SVGAGI. The chain's CDR3 is CASSWTSGTYEQYF. CDR3 in DNA: TGTGCCAGCAGCTGGACTAGCGGAACCTACGAGCAGTACTTC.

The chain couples TRBV5-6 to TRBJ2-1; D is ambiguous. Trimming removed 0 bases at V and 4 bases at J, with 8 bases between. This CDR3 region has 14 residues. Looked up from germline, CDR1 is SGHDT and CDR2 is YYEEEE. CDR3 amino acids: CASSLDPEYNEQFF. As DNA, the CDR3 is TGTGCCAGCAGCTTGGATCCAGAATACAATGAGCAGTTCTTC.

V gene TRBV14 combines with J gene TRBJ1-1; D unclear. V lost 5 bases, J lost 3 bases, and 10 bases lay in between. The CDR3 loop spans 13 amino acids. Per the germline V gene, CDR1 is SGHDN and CDR2 is FVKESK. The CDR3 sequence: CASSSQLDTEAFF. The CDR3 DNA is TGTGCCAGCAGCTCACAGTTGGACACTGAAGCTTTCTTT.

This clone was counted a few times. The genes are TRBV5-1 and TRBJ1-2, with 7 bases aligning to TRBD1. Germline V gene sequence: CDR1 SGHRS, CDR2 YFSETQ. This CDR3 is 15 amino acids long. With 0 bases clipped from V and 4 bases from J, the junction kept 6 bases outside the gene matches. Here the CDR3 DNA reads TGCGCCAGCAGCTTGGGACAACAGGGGCTCTATGGCTACACCTTC. Its translation is CASSLGQQGLYGYTF.

The chain recombines TRBV5-1 with TRBJ2-4; D is undetermined. V lost 5 bases and J lost 6, with 15 bases in between. This CDR3 comprises 14 residues. The V gene's germline CDR1 is SGHRS and CDR2 YFSETQ. CDR3 in DNA: TGCGCCAGCAGACCGGACGGGCGCCCAAACATTCAGTACTTC. This codes for CASRPDGRPNIQYF.

There are a few counts of this clone. The chain joins TRBV5-4 to TRBJ2-7; 11 bases align to TRBD1. The CDR3 has 14 residues. Germline values: CDR1 SGHNT, CDR2 YYREEE (reference sequence). V trimming: 6 bases; J trimming: 3 bases; junction bases outside the gene matches: 5. The CDR3 here is CASNPGQGGYEQYF. Written as DNA, the CDR3 is TGTGCCAGCAACCCGGGACAGGGGGGCTACGAGCAGTACTTC.

With respect to this clone: The sample holds other DNA sequences that translate to the same CDR3. The V gene is TRBV30, the J gene TRBJ2-1; D is perhaps TRBD1 (5 bases). The CDR3 consists of 12 residues. Germline CDR1 GTSNPN, CDR2 SVGIG (reference sequence). V was pared by 2 bases and J by 7 bases, with 9 bases between. CDR3 sequence reads: CAWSPQGNEQFF. CDR3 nucleotide sequence: TGTGCCTGGAGTCCCCAGGGTAATGAGCAGTTCTTC. Together with reference TRBV30 and TRBJ2-1, the CDR3 gives the full variable domain: SQTIHQWPATLVQPVGSPLSLECTVEGTSNPNLYWYRQAAGRGLQLLFYSVGIGQISSEVPQNLSASRPQDRQFILSSKKLLLSDSGFYLCAWSPQGNEQFFGPGTRLTVL.

The chain recombines TRBV7-8 with TRBJ2-7; D is perhaps TRBD2 (8 bases). This CDR3 region has 16 residues. V was trimmed by 5 bases and J by 3 bases, leaving 20 bases between them. Germline V CDR1 and CDR2: SGHVS, FQNEAQ. The CDR3 is CASSRRGGTEIYEQYF. For the CDR3, the DNA is TGTGCCAGCAGCCGCCGCGGGGGGACAGAAATCTACGAGCAGTACTTC.

The chain couples TRBV7-2 to TRBJ2-7; D is possibly TRBD2 (6 bases). Germline V gives CDR1 SGHTA, CDR2 FQGNSA. CDR3 length: 15 residues. The V end was cut by 3 bases, the J end by 2 bases, with 14 bases between. This CDR3 reads CASSFASDKTYEQYF. DNA for the CDR3: TGTGCCAGCAGCTTTGCTAGCGATAAAACCTACGAGCAGTACTTC.

This chain uses TRBV9 with TRBJ2-1; either TRBD1 or TRBD2 may fit D (5 bases each). V was clipped by 0 bases and J by 0 bases, with 10 bases between them. Germline CDR1 reads SGDLS; CDR2 reads YYNGEE. The CDR3 runs to 16 residues. The CDR3 bases are TGTGCCAGCAGCGTAGTGGCAGGGAGCTCCTACAATGAGCAGTTCTTC. Amino acid sequence: CASSVVAGSSYNEQFF.

This chain joins TRBV11-2 and TRBJ2-1; 9 bases are shared with TRBD1. This CDR3 region has 16 residues. Germline V gene sequence: CDR1 SGHAT, CDR2 FQNNGV. V trimming: 2 bases; J trimming: 7 bases; junction bases outside the gene matches: 9. CDR3 nucleotides: TGTGCCAGCAGCTTATTTAGGACAGGGGTCCAAAATGAGCAGTTCTTC. The encoded protein is CASSLFRTGVQNEQFF.

This clone was observed a few times. CDR3 DNA: TGCGCCAGCAGCTTGGACCGAGCGGGAGGGGTTGGTGAGCAGTTCTTC. Encoded protein: CASSLDRAGGVGEQFF. The chain carries TRBV5-1 and TRBJ2-1; 10 nucleotides align to TRBD2. The germline gives CDR1 SGHRS, CDR2 YFSETQ. With V trimmed by 0 bases and J by 9 bases, 9 bases remained unmatched. This CDR3 contains 16 residues.

This rearrangement joins TRBV15 to TRBJ2-7; TRBD1 matches 9 bases. CDR1 is LNHNV and CDR2 is YYDKDF in the germline V gene (reference sequence). With V trimmed by 1 base and J by 6 bases, 7 bases remained unmatched. This CDR3 comprises 15 residues. DNA for the CDR3: TGTGCCACCAGCAGAGCATCCGGGACAGGGACCGAGCAGTACTTC. It specifies CATSRASGTGTEQYF.

Points on this clone: A much bigger clone sits one base away, suggesting this may be a read error. The V call is TRBV30, the J call TRBJ2-6, with TRBD1 identical over 12 bases. V shed 3 bases and J 1 base; nucleotides not matched to a gene: 7. The CDR3 is 18 amino acids. Germline V CDR1 and CDR2: GTSNPN, SVGIG (reference sequence). The CDR3 sequence is CAWRRGDRGQSGANVLTF. For the CDR3, the DNA is TGTGCCTGGAGGAGGGGGGACAGGGGGCAGTCTGGGGCCAACGTCCTGACTTTC.

The chain joins TRBV28 to TRBJ1-5, with D possibly TRBD1 on 5 matching bases. CDR3 length: 12 residues. V was cut by 1 base and J by 15 bases, with 13 bases left in between. Germline assignment: CDR1 MDHEN and CDR2 SYDVKM. The CDR3 DNA follows: TGTGCCAGCAGTTTATCCGGCTCCACAGGGCATTTT. Protein product: CASSLSGSTGHF.

The V and J genes are TRBV6-4 and TRBJ1-5; D not resolved. This CDR3 contains 13 residues. Trimming removed 5 bases from V and 7 bases from J, with 12 bases in between. Germline-derived CDR1 and CDR2 are MRHNA and SNTAGT. As DNA, the CDR3 is TGTGCCAGCAGTACCGGGTCCGGGCAGCCCCAGCATTTT. Translation: CASSTGSGQPQHF.

This sequence joins TRBV28 and TRBJ1-1, with D maybe TRBD1 (5 bases). CDR1 MDHEN and CDR2 SYDVKM come from the germline V gene. Trimming pared 5 bases from V and 2 bases from J, leaving 18 bases between. This CDR3 has 16 residues. The CDR3 region is CASSNSPGGGNTEAFF. DNA of the CDR3: TGTGCCAGCAGTAACTCTCCCGGGGGGGGAAACACTGAAGCTTTCTTT. Using reference TRBV28 and TRBJ1-1 for the parts outside the CDR3, the full variable domain is DVKVTQSSRYLVKRTGEKVFLECVQDMDHENMFWYRQDPGLGLRLIYFSYDVKMKEKGDIPEGYSVSREKKERFSLILESASTNQTSMYLCASSNSPGGGNTEAFFGQGTRLTVV.

The gene calls are TRBV2 and TRBJ1-3, with D hard to call. The CDR3 is 15 residues long. Germline-derived CDR1 and CDR2 are SNHLY and FYNNEI. The CDR3: CALAHGEPSGNTIYF. CDR3 sequence (DNA): TGTGCTCTCGCCCATGGGGAACCCTCTGGAAACACCATATATTTT. The whole variable domain, filled in from reference TRBV2 and TRBJ1-3, reads EPEVTQTPSHQVTQMGQEVILRCVPISNHLYFYWYRQILGQKVEFLVSFYNNEISEKSEIFDDQFSVERPDGSNFTLKIRSTKLEDSAMYFCALAHGEPSGNTIYFGEGSWLTVV.

As to this clone: The sample holds other DNA sequences that translate to the same CDR3. This chain connects TRBV18 to TRBJ1-1; TRBD1 matches 7 bases. The junction had 7 bases not matched to a gene; V was cut back by 6 bases and J by 3 bases. CDR1 and CDR2 from the germline V gene are KGHSH and LQKENI. The CDR3 consists of 14 residues. For the CDR3, the DNA is TGTGCCAGCTCGCTAACCGACAGGGACACTGAAGCTTTCTTT. It specifies CASSLTDRDTEAFF.